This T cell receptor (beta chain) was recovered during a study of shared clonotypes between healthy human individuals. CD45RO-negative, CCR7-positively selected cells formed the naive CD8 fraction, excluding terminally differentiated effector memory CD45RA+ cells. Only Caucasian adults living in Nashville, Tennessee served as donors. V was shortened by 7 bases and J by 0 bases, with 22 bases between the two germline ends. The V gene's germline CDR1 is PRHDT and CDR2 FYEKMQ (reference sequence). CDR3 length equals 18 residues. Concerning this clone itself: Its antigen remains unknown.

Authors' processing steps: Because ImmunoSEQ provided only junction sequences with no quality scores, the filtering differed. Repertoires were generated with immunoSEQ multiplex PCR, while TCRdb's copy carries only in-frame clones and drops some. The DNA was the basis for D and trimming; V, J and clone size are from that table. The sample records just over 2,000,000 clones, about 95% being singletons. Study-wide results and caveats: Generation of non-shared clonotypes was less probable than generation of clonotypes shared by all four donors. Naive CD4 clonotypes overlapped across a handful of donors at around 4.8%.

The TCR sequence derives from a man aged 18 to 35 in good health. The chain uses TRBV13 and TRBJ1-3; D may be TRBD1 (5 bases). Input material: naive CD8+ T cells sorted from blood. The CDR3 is CASTLIQDPAFSGNTIYF. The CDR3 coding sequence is TGTGCCAGCACCCTAATACAGGACCCAGCTTTCTCTGGAAACACCATATATTTT.